One and the same sample provided the 22 T cell receptor beta chains below, sequenced in a study of human T cells and chemical hapten exposure (TCRdb year 2021). Receptors were amplified or captured by RACE. Data came from a NextSeq 500. TCRdb itself trimmed the public reads at Q25 with fastp, ran MiXCR and retained productive beta chains. Rows with a matching CDR3 protein are joined into one entry that keeps the most common DNA and genes. This sample lists tens of thousands of distinct CDR3 sequences; more than 10% were detected once. Jointly, the top ten make up roughly 1.9% of the sample. The time point label, as the study defines it: pre-sensitization, week 0. Reading the label with the study, this specimen's treatment or condition is: therapeutic diphenylcyclopropenone sensitization with weekly scalp DPC. Total RNA was isolated from unfractionated whole blood collected in Tempus Blood RNA tubes.

The source material was whole blood, sampled in connection with sensitization to the hapten diphenylcyclopropenone (DPC). Receptor source: a woman aged 40 to 50 with alopecia areata. Some clones in this sample may be carry-over from other donors' samples.

This chain connects TRBV5-1 to TRBJ1-6; D is undetermined. With 1 base removed from V and 8 bases from J, the gap between germline ends came to 13 bases. The CDR3 consists of 15 residues. The V gene's germline CDR1 is SGHRS and CDR2 YFSETQ. CDR3 DNA sequence: TGCGCCAGCAGCTTGAGTCCGCCGGGAGATTCACCCCTCCACTTT. Translation gives CASSLSPPGDSPLHF.

The chain is built from TRBV12-5 and TRBJ2-2; D call uncertain. Germline-derived CDR1 and CDR2 are LGHNT and FRNRAP. The V end was cut by 3 bases, the J end by 0 bases, with 8 bases between. The CDR3 covers 15 residues. CDR3 sequence (DNA): TGTGCTAGTGGTTTCCCAGCTTCGAACACCGGGGAGCTGTTTTTT. Protein sequence: CASGFPASNTGELFF.

This clonotype was counted between two and nine times. J is TRBJ2-1 and V is TRBV20-1; D could derive from TRBD1 or TRBD2 (5 bases each). Germline V gene lookup returns CDR1 DFQATT and CDR2 SNEGSKA (reference sequence). With 3 bases removed from V and 0 bases from J, the gap between germline ends came to 9 bases. This CDR3 has 14 residues. CDR3 DNA: TGCAGTGCTAGTACGGGGACCTCCTACAATGAGCAGTTCTTC. Its translation: CSASTGTSYNEQFF.

V and J are TRBV3-1 and TRBJ2-5; either TRBD1 or TRBD2 may supply D (6 bases each). V was pared by 3 bases and J by 4 bases, with 12 bases between. Germline-derived CDR1 and CDR2 are LGHDT and YNNKEL (reference sequence). The CDR3 contains 14 residues. The CDR3 spells CASSQGGGGETQYF. The CDR3 coding sequence is TGTGCCAGCAGCCAGGGTGGAGGGGGAGAGACCCAGTACTTC.

At least ten counts were recorded for this clonotype. CDR3 residues: CATSDLEDRGRSGNTIYF. The CDR3 DNA reads TGTGCCACCAGTGATTTGGAGGACAGGGGACGCTCTGGAAACACCATATATTTT. The rearrangement uses TRBV24-1 and TRBJ1-3; 9 bases match TRBD1. J gave up 0 bases and V 0 bases, and 5 bases lay outside the gene matches. The CDR3 contains 18 residues. Germline V lookup: CDR1 KGHDR, CDR2 SFDVKD.

This clonotype was seen ten or more times. The chain links TRBV18 to TRBJ2-7; weak D call: TRBD1 (6 bases). Germline CDR1 and CDR2: KGHSH and LQKENI. This CDR3 contains 16 residues. Between the trimmed V and J ends, which lost 6 bases and 4 bases, there was a span of 22 bases. In DNA form, the CDR3 reads TGTGCCAGCTCCCTCTACGGGACACACGAAGGGTACGAGCAGTACTTC. Encoded protein: CASSLYGTHEGYEQYF.

In its sample, this clonotype was seen a few times. The chain carries TRBV12-3 or TRBV12-4 and TRBJ2-7, with a possible D match to TRBD2 (5 bases). Trimming stripped 5 bases from V and 0 bases from J, with 14 bases between. The CDR3 runs 15 residues. CDR3 amino acids: CASSPRTVSSYEQYF. The DNA of the CDR3 is TGTGCCAGCAGTCCACGGACTGTTAGCTCCTACGAGCAGTACTTC.

CDR3 sequence: CSVEGRGSTTYEQYF. The DNA of the CDR3 is TGCAGCGTTGAGGGAAGGGGCTCCACGACCTACGAGCAGTACTTC. The chain carries TRBV29-1 and TRBJ2-7; weak D call: TRBD1 (5 bases). Germline V CDR1 and CDR2: SQVTM, ANQGSEA. The CDR3 has 15 amino acids. V was cut by 3 bases and J by 2 bases, with 17 bases left in between.

The V gene is TRBV6-2 or TRBV6-3, the J gene TRBJ2-2, with D perhaps TRBD2 (5 bases). Looked up from germline, CDR1 is MNHEY and CDR2 is SVGEGT. Trimming took 5 bases from V and 1 from J, leaving 11 bases between them. The CDR3 contains 15 residues. In DNA form, the CDR3 reads TGTGCCAGCAGTGTCGGACTCCTGAACACCGGGGAGCTGTTTTTT. This gives the protein CASSVGLLNTGELFF.

This clonotype was detected a few times. The chain couples TRBV5-6 to TRBJ2-5; D assignment may be TRBD1 or TRBD2 (5 bases each). Trimming shortened V by 4 bases and J by 1 base, and 11 bases separated the two germline ends. The CDR3 is 14 amino acids. Germline V gene lookup returns CDR1 SGHDT and CDR2 YYEEEE. CDR3 nucleotide sequence: TGTGCCAGCAGCCCCCGGGGCCTCCAAGAGACCCAGTACTTC. Its translation: CASSPRGLQETQYF.

This clonotype was counted a few times. The chain is built from TRBV15 and TRBJ2-3; D is perhaps TRBD1 (5 bases). This CDR3 contains 14 residues. Germline V gene lookup returns CDR1 LNHNV and CDR2 YYDKDF (reference sequence). V lost 5 bases to trimming and J lost 1 base, with 10 bases between them. The CDR3 here is CATSSPTGTDTQYF. CDR3 DNA sequence: TGTGCCACCAGCTCCCCGACAGGCACAGATACGCAGTATTTT.

The chain recombines TRBV11-2 with TRBJ2-7; D perhaps matches TRBD1 (6 bases). Between the trimmed V and J ends, which lost 5 bases and 0 bases, there was a span of 14 bases. This CDR3 region has 15 residues. CDR1 SGHAT and CDR2 FQNNGV come from the germline V gene. The CDR3 sequence is CASSLTGFSSYEQYF. For the CDR3, the DNA is TGTGCCAGCAGCCTGACAGGATTTAGCTCCTACGAGCAGTACTTC.

This clonotype was seen only a few times. The V and J genes are TRBV7-9 and TRBJ2-5; 7 bases agree with TRBD1. Germline V gene data show CDR1 as SEHNR and CDR2 as FQNEAQ (reference sequence). J gave up 1 base and V 8 bases, and 10 bases lay outside the gene matches. The CDR3 is 15 residues long. In DNA, the CDR3 is TGTGCCAGCGGTAGGGGGCTCCGCTCCCAAGAGACCCAGTACTTC. Amino acid sequence: CASGRGLRSQETQYF.

In its sample, this clonotype was seen many times. This chain joins TRBV14 and TRBJ1-6; D unclear. There are 12 residues in the CDR3. Deletions cut 4 bases from V and 12 bases from J, with 10 bases between. Germline V lookup: CDR1 SGHDN, CDR2 FVKESK. The CDR3 coding sequence is TGTGCCAGCAGCCTGACTGAGGGACCCCTCCACTTT. Protein product: CASSLTEGPLHF. Drawing the rest from reference TRBV14 and TRBJ1-6, the complete variable domain is EAGVTQFPSHSVIEKGQTVTLRCDPISGHDNLYWYRRVMGKEIKFLLHFVKESKQDESGMPNNRFLAERTGGTYSTLKVQPAELEDSGVYFCASSLTEGPLHFGNGTRLTVT.

A note on this clonotype: Possible read error: a much larger clone is one base away. The CDR3 sequence: CASSLNRGEKLFF. The CDR3 DNA reads TGTGCCAGCAGCCTGAACAGAGGCGAAAAACTGTTTTTT. V and J are TRBV7-2 and TRBJ1-4; unclear D gene. V lost 5 bases, J lost 8 bases, and 12 bases lay in between. Germline CDR1 and CDR2: SGHTA and FQGNSA. This CDR3 has 13 residues.

The V and J genes are TRBV28 and TRBJ1-2; D is unclear. V shed 4 bases and J shed 4 bases, with 10 bases lying between them. The length of the CDR3 is 13 residues. Germline V lookup: CDR1 MDHEN, CDR2 SYDVKM. The CDR3 reads CASSSQVFYGYTF. For the CDR3, the DNA is TGTGCCAGCAGTTCCCAGGTGTTCTATGGCTACACCTTC.

This clonotype was observed many times. This sequence joins TRBV7-9 and TRBJ2-1; 13 bases are shared with TRBD2. The V gene end was trimmed by 4 bases and the J gene end by 3 bases; junction bases not matched to a gene: 3. There are 16 residues in the CDR3. The germline CDR1 and CDR2 sequences are SEHNR and FQNEAQ (reference sequence). This CDR3 is CASSSRTSGSYNEQFF. In DNA, the CDR3 is TGTGCCAGCAGCTCAAGGACTAGCGGGAGCTACAATGAGCAGTTCTTC.

This clonotype was counted at least ten times. The chain employs TRBV29-1 and TRBJ2-1; 8 bases match TRBD2. The CDR3 runs 12 residues. Germline CDR1 reads SQVTM; CDR2 reads ANQGSEA. The CDR3 DNA follows: TGCATTGCGGGGGGAGTCTACAATGAGCAGTTCTTC. Its protein is CIAGGVYNEQFF.

This clonotype was seen many times. V is TRBV29-1 and J is TRBJ2-5; D remains unclear. This CDR3 contains 12 residues. V was clipped by 4 bases and J by 3 bases, with 9 bases between them. The germline gives CDR1 SQVTM, CDR2 ANQGSEA. The CDR3, as DNA: TGCAGCGTTGGAATGGAGAAAGAGACCCAGTACTTC. Its protein is CSVGMEKETQYF.

This clonotype was recorded many times. The V gene is TRBV27, the J gene TRBJ1-3; D is ambiguous. The CDR3 totals 13 residues. V was shortened by 8 bases and J by 2 bases, with 10 bases between the two germline ends. Germline loops: CDR1 MNHEY, CDR2 SMNVEV (reference sequence). CDR3 nucleotides: TGTGCCAGCCTGGGGTTCACTGGAAACACCATATATTTT. It translates to CASLGFTGNTIYF.

The genes are TRBV11-2 and TRBJ2-7, with D unresolved. Germline V gene data show CDR1 as SGHAT and CDR2 as FQNNGV. The V and J ends lost 4 bases and 2 bases respectively, with 9 bases between them. This CDR3 has 13 amino acids. CDR3 nucleotides: TGTGCCAGCAGCTCTCCCATTACCTACGAGCAGTACTTC. It yields the protein CASSSPITYEQYF.

The chain has TRBV28 and TRBJ1-2; D not certain. The CDR3 totals 14 residues. V lost 5 bases and J 0 bases, leaving 10 bases between the germline ends. CDR1 is MDHEN and CDR2 is SYDVKM in the germline V gene. CDR3 loop: CASSGLRANYGYTF. The CDR3, as DNA: TGTGCCAGCAGTGGACTTAGAGCTAACTATGGCTACACCTTC.